The rows below give T cell receptor beta chains drawn from one sample of a study of early T cells in non-severe SARS-CoV-2 infection. A single record per CDR3 protein comes from TCRdb applying MiXCR to the 5' RACE reads. The sample includes approximately 70,000 distinct CDR3 sequences, about 5% of them seen just once. The sequenced sample was whole blood, obtained at baseline. The source is an adult who was a healthcare worker with PCR-confirmed SARS-CoV-2 infection or an uninfected control (not recorded which). CDR3s leave out the opening cysteine and the closing phenylalanine or tryptophan. Clone size, where shown, is once, few, many, or a class for clones that have expanded.

CDR3aa	v_gene	abundance	j_gene
ASPPDRGRTEAF	TRBV28	NA	TRBJ1-1
SARFMSRPMDYGYT	TRBV20-1	many	TRBJ1-2
ATQTRENGNNEQF	TRBV10-3	NA	TRBJ2-1
SARSRGSETQY	TRBV20-1	few	TRBJ2-5
ASSLVGAGELF	TRBV7-6	few	TRBJ2-2
SVEQGGLNEQF	TRBV29-1	many	TRBJ2-1
ASSLDLVGRGFNTEAF	TRBV11-2	NA	TRBJ1-1
ASSGARGLGYT	TRBV5-4	few	TRBJ1-2
ASSVRSGRNEQY	TRBV25-1	NA	TRBJ2-7
AGKAGNNEQF	TRBV6-1	NA	TRBJ2-1
ASGLGLAGRKETQY	TRBV12-5	many	TRBJ2-5
ASSQGTGWNEQY	TRBV9	NA	TRBJ2-7
ASSIPAGVLTGELF	TRBV19	many	TRBJ2-2
ASSLSGSHYEQY	TRBV5-1	few	TRBJ2-7
ASTLGREWNEQF	TRBV6-1	NA	TRBJ2-1
ASTLDRGYEQY	TRBV12-3/TRBV12-4	many	TRBJ2-7
ASSANSYEQY	TRBV10-1	many	TRBJ2-7
ASSFGEQFEAF	TRBV12-3/TRBV12-4	few	TRBJ1-1
ASSRAADYLNNEQF	TRBV28	NA	TRBJ2-1
ASSQGGQGASGTQY	TRBV7-6	many	TRBJ2-5
ASSPHGQENTEAF	TRBV5-1	NA	TRBJ1-1
ASSYGTYTGELF	TRBV9	many	TRBJ2-2
ASSRSGGPNYGYT	TRBV7-2	many	TRBJ1-2
ASRTGPPEGEKLF	TRBV28	NA	TRBJ1-4
SVLQGAWDNEQF	TRBV29-1	many	TRBJ2-1
ASSLVQAAKY	TRBV7-6	many	TRBJ2-5
ASSPLAGAYNEQF	TRBV3-1	NA	TRBJ2-1